This T cell receptor beta chain came from a study of memory CD4+ T cells and cytomegalovirus serostatus. Study-wide results and caveats: About 40% of the roughly 160 known CMV-associated TCRbeta sequences appeared in CD4+ memory.

Regarding this clone: What it binds is not known.

The protocol was immunoSEQ multiplex PCR, while the TCRdb copy is restricted to in-frame clones and leaves out a portion. The repertoire consists of tens of thousands of clones, with 82% occurring once and the leading ten covering around 0.38%. The sort gate was single viable CD3+CD4+CD8-CD45RO+ cells for memory CD4+ T cells. The CDR3 loop spans 11 amino acids. Germline CDR1 SGHTA, CDR2 FQGNSA. V lost 2 bases and J 7 bases, leaving 2 bases between the germline ends. The sequenced sample was memory CD4+ T cells from blood. The gene calls are TRBV7-2 and TRBJ2-2; no firm D call. The TCR was taken from an adult in good health and CMV-seronegative. The CDR3 DNA sequence: TGTGCCAGCAGCTTAATCGGGGAGCTGTTTTTT. It yields the protein CASSLIGELFF.